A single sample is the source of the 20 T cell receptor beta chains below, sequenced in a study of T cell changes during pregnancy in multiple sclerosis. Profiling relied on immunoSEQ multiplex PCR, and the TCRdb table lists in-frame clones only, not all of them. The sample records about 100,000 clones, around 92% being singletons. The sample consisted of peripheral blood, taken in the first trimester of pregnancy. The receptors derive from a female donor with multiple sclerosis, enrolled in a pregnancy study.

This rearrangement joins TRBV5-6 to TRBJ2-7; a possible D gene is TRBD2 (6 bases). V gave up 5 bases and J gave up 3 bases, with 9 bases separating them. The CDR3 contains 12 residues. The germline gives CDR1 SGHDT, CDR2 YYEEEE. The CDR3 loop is CASRVGGYEQYF. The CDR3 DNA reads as TGTGCCAGCAGAGTCGGGGGCTACGAGCAGTACTTC.

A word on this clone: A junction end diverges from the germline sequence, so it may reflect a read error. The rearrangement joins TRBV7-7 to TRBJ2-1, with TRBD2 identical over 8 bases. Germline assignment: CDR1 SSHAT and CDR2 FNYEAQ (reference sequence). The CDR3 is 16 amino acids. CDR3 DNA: TGTGCTAGCAGCTCAAATGGACTAGCTGGCTACAATGAGCAGTTCTTC. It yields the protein CASSSNGLAGYNEQFF.

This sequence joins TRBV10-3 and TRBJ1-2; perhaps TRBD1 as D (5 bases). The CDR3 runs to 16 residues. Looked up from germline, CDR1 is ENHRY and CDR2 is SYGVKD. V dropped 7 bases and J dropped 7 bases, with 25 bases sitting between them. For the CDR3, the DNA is TGTGCCATCACTCGTACGGAGACAGACCACCGGAGTGGCTACACCTTC. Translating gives CAITRTETDHRSGYTF.

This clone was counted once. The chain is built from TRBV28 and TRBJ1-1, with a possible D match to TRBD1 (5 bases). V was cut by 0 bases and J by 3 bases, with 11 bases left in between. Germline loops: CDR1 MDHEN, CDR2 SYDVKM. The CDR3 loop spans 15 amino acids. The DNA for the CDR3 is TGTGCCAGCAGTTTATGGGGAGGGGTTGACACTGAAGCTTTCTTT. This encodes CASSLWGGVDTEAFF.

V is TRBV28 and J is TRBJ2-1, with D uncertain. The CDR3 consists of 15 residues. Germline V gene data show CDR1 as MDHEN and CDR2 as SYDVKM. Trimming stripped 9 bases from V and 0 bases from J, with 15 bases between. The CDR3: CASKLFHSSYNEQFF. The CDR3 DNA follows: TGTGCCAGTAAGTTGTTCCATAGCTCCTACAATGAGCAGTTCTTC.

The CDR3 spells CASTSTAGSYNEQFF. DNA for the CDR3: TGTGCCAGTACGTCCACAGCCGGCTCCTACAATGAGCAGTTCTTC. This rearrangement joins TRBV19 to TRBJ2-1, with D uncertain. Germline CDR1 and CDR2: LNHDA and SQIVND (reference sequence). This CDR3 comprises 15 residues. Trimming took 7 bases from V and 0 from J, leaving 13 bases between them.

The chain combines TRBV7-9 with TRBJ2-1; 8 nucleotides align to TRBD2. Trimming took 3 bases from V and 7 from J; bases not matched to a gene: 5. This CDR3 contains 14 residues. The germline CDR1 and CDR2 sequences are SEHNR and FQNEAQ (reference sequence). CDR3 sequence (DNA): TGTGCCAGCAGCTTTGGCGGGAGGCCTAATGAGCAGTTCTTC. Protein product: CASSFGGRPNEQFF.

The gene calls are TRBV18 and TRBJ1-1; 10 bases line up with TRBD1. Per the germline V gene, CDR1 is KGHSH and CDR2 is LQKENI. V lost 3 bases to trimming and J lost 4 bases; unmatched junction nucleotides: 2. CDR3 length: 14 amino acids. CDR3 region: CASSPGQGSTEAFF. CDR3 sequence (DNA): TGTGCCAGCTCACCGGGACAGGGGAGCACTGAAGCTTTCTTT.

CDR3: CASSVGEGLNEKLFF. The CDR3 DNA sequence: TGTGCCAGCAGCGTAGGGGAGGGCCTTAATGAAAAACTGTTTTTT. The chain recombines TRBV9 with TRBJ1-4; the D is unclear. The CDR3 consists of 15 residues. V was shortened by 0 bases and J by 4 bases, with 10 bases between the two germline ends. CDR1 SGDLS and CDR2 YYNGEE come from the germline V gene.

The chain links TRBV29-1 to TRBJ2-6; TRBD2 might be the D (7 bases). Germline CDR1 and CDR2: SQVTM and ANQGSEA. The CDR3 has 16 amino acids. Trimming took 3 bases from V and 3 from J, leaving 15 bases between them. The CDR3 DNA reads TGCAGCGTTGATGGGGGCGGGGGCGGTGGGGCCAACGTCCTGACTTTC. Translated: CSVDGGGGGGANVLTF.

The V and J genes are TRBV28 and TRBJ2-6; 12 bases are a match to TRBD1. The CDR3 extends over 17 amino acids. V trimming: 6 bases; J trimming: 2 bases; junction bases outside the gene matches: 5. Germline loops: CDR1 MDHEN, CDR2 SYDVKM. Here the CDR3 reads CASRTGTGGAGANVLTF. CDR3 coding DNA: TGTGCCAGCAGAACCGGGACAGGGGGCGCTGGGGCCAACGTCCTGACTTTC.

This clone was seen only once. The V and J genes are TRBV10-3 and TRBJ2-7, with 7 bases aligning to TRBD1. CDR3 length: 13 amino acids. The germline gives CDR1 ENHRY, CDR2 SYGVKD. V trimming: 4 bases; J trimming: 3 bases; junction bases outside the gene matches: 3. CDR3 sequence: CAISVGTDYEQYF. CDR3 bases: TGTGCCATCAGTGTCGGGACAGACTACGAGCAGTACTTC.

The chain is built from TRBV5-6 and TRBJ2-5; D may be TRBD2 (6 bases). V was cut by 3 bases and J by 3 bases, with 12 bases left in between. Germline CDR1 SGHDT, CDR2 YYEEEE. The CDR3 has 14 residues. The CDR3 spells CASSYWGVKETQYF. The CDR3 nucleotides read TGTGCCAGCAGCTACTGGGGGGTTAAAGAGACCCAGTACTTC.

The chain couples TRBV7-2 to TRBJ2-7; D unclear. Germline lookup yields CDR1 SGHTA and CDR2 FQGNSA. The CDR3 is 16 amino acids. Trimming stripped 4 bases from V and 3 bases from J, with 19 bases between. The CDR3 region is CASSSPYLTSFYEQYF. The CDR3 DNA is TGTGCCAGCAGCTCCCCTTACTTAACCTCTTTCTACGAGCAGTACTTC.

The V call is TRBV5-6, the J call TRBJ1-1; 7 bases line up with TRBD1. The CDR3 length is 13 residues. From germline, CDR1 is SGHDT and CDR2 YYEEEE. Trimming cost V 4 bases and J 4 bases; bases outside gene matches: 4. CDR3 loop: CASSRQGVTEAFF. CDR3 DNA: TGTGCCAGCAGCCGTCAGGGGGTCACTGAAGCTTTCTTT.

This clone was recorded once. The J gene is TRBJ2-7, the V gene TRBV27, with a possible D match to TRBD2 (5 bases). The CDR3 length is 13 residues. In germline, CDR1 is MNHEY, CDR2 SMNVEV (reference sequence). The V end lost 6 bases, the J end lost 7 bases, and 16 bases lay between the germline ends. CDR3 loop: CASSQFAEREQYF. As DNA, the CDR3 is TGTGCCAGCAGCCAATTTGCGGAGCGGGAGCAGTACTTC.

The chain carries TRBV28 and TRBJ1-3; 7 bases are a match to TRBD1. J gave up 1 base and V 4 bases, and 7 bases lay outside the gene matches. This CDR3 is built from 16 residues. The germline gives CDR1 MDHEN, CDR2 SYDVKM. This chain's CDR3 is CASSWPGQFSGNTIYF. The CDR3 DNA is TGTGCCAGCAGTTGGCCGGGACAGTTTTCTGGAAACACCATATATTTT.

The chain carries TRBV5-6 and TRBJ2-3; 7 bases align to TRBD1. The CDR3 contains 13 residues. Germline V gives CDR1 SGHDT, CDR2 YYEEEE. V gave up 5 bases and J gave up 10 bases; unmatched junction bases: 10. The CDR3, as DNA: TGTGCCAGCAGGACAGGGAGAAGTTTGGCGCAGTATTTT. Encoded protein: CASRTGRSLAQYF.

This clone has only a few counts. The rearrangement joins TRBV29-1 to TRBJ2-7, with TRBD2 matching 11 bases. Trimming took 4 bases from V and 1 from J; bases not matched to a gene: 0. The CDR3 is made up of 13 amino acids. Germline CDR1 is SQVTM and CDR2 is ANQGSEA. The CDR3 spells CSVGLAGSYEQYF. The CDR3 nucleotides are TGCAGCGTTGGACTAGCGGGGTCCTACGAGCAGTACTTC.

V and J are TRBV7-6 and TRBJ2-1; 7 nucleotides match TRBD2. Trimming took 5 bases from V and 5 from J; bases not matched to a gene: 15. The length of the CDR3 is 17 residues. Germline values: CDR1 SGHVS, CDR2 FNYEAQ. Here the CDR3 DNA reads TGTGCCAGCAGCCCAACGAGGGGAGGGTCAACCAACAATGAGCAGTTCTTC. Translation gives CASSPTRGGSTNNEQFF.